Listed below are T cell receptor beta chains from one sample, sequenced in a study of CD8 T cells in ankylosing spondylitis. TCRdb called the 5' RACE reads again in MiXCR, with one record for every CDR3 protein. In the table there are around 99,000 distinct CDR3 sequences, about 9% of which are singletons. Sample: blood, either unsorted or a sorted T cell fraction (not recorded which). The receptors derive from a male donor with ankylosing spondylitis or in good health (not recorded which). CDR3s include the opening cysteine and the closing phenylalanine or tryptophan. Fields, in order: D gene, V gene, clone size, J gene, CDR3 DNA, CDR3 protein. A D gene is named only where the DNA matches it firmly. Clone size is shown for a subset of rows, as once, few, many or a class of expanded clone.

D: -
V: TRBV20-1
size: many
J: TRBJ2-3
DNA: TGCAGTGCTGGAGGGGTCCCGGGCACAGATACGCAGTATTTT
CDR3: CSAGGVPGTDTQYF

D: -
V: TRBV5-1
size: -
J: TRBJ2-3
DNA: TGCGCCAGCAGCTTGGAGCGGTCTGGCACAGATACGCAGTATTTT
CDR3: CASSLERSGTDTQYF

D: TRBD2
V: TRBV30
size: few
J: TRBJ2-5
DNA: TGTGCCTGGAGTAAAGGACTAGCGGGGGCAATACAAGAGACCCAGTACTTC
CDR3: CAWSKGLAGAIQETQYF

D: TRBD1
V: TRBV5-5
size: many
J: TRBJ2-5
DNA: TGTGCCAGCAGCCAGAGGAGACCAGGGGGACAAGAGACCCAGTACTTC
CDR3: CASSQRRPGGQETQYF

D: -
V: TRBV20-1
size: many
J: TRBJ2-2
DNA: TGCAGTGCTAGAGATCTCGGGGGCGGGGAGCTGTTTTTT
CDR3: CSARDLGGGELFF

D: -
V: TRBV7-2
size: few
J: TRBJ2-5
DNA: TGTGCCAGCAGCTTATCGGGGGGCTTTGAGACCCAGTACTTC
CDR3: CASSLSGGFETQYF

D: -
V: TRBV28
size: many
J: TRBJ2-5
DNA: TGTGCCAGCAGGCTGGGGGGCGGATACCAAGAGACCCAGTACTTC
CDR3: CASRLGGGYQETQYF

D: -
V: TRBV4-2
size: many
J: TRBJ2-3
DNA: TGTGCCAGCAGCCAAGATCGTGGCACAGATACGCAGTATTTT
CDR3: CASSQDRGTDTQYF

D: -
V: TRBV3-1
size: many
J: TRBJ1-2
DNA: TGTGCCAGCAGCCAAGGGTTGGGACCTCTATCCTTC
CDR3: CASSQGLGPLSF

D: -
V: TRBV7-2
size: -
J: TRBJ1-1
DNA: TGTGCCAGCAGCTTATTGTCAGGGTTCATCCCCCCTGAAGCTTTCTTT
CDR3: CASSLLSGFIPPEAFF

D: -
V: TRBV29-1
size: many
J: TRBJ2-7
DNA: TGCAGCGTCGTGACAGGTTTCTACGAGCAGTACTTC
CDR3: CSVVTGFYEQYF

D: TRBD1
V: TRBV5-1
size: many
J: TRBJ2-7
DNA: TGCGCCAGCAGCTCCTCAGGGGGCACGAACGAGCAGTACTTC
CDR3: CASSSSGGTNEQYF

D: -
V: TRBV5-8
size: few
J: TRBJ2-3
DNA: TGTGCCAGCACCTCCCGCACAGATACGCAGTATTTT
CDR3: CASTSRTDTQYF

D: -
V: TRBV27
size: many
J: TRBJ2-7
DNA: TGTGCCAGCAGTTTATCCCTCGGGGGAGGAGGGCTCCTCGAGCAGTACTTC
CDR3: CASSLSLGGGGLLEQYF

D: TRBD1
V: TRBV7-3
size: many
J: TRBJ2-1
DNA: TGTGCCAGCAGCTCCCAGGGGGCTCTTATTGACAATGAGCAGTTCTTC
CDR3: CASSSQGALIDNEQFF

D: TRBD1
V: TRBV5-1
size: -
J: TRBJ2-6
DNA: TGCGCCAGCACCCGGGACAGGGGTCCTTCTGGGGCCAACGTCCTGACTTTC
CDR3: CASTRDRGPSGANVLTF

D: -
V: TRBV4-2
size: many
J: TRBJ2-2
DNA: TGTGCCAGCAGCCAAGGAACAGGGATCGGGGAGCTGTTTTTT
CDR3: CASSQGTGIGELFF

D: TRBD1
V: TRBV29-1
size: many
J: TRBJ2-7
DNA: TGCAGCGTCAGGACAGGGCAAGGCTACGAGCAGTACTTC
CDR3: CSVRTGQGYEQYF

D: -
V: TRBV28
size: many
J: TRBJ2-3
DNA: TGTGCCAGCAGTCCTCCGGGGGTAAAGGCAGATACGCAGTATTTT
CDR3: CASSPPGVKADTQYF

D: -
V: TRBV24-1
size: many
J: TRBJ2-7
DNA: TGTGCCACCAGTGACCCCGGGGACGAGCAGTACTTC
CDR3: CATSDPGDEQYF